This TCR beta chain was sequenced during a study of cytomegalovirus exposure and HLA in healthy donors. Study-level results: Follow-up analysis found HLA locus-dependent TCR association rates, highest for DRB1 and lowest for HLA-C. Most TCRs appeared rarely, but some public TCRs recurred in many donors. It was reported that the classifier diagnosed cytomegalovirus status with high specificity and sensitivity in both the original and validation cohorts.

A multiplex PCR was run with 60 Vbeta primers and 13 Jbeta primers. TCRdb's table, derived via immunoSEQ multiplex PCR, lists solely in-frame clones and lacks some. This sample has tens of thousands of clones, with 73% found just once. Looked up from germline, CDR1 is SNHLY and CDR2 is FYNNEI. The CDR3 extends over 14 amino acids. V was pared by 9 bases and J by 2 bases, with 3 bases of the junction left unmatched. With regard to this clone: Its cognate antigen is unknown.

J is TRBJ2-3 and V is TRBV2; 12 nucleotides agree with TRBD2. The clonotype originates from a man between 18 and 35 years old in good health and CMV-seronegative. Sequenced material: PBMCs. CDR3 DNA sequence: TGTGCCAGAGGACTAGCGGGAAACACAGATACGCAGTATTTT. Its protein is CARGLAGNTDTQYF.